Listed here are 21 T cell receptor beta chains from one sample, sequenced in a study of T cells of healthy individuals. Each CDR3 protein is one row after TCRdb ran MiXCR on the 5' RACE reads. The sample consists of under 70,000 distinct CDR3 sequences, roughly 14% of them appearing once. The receptors here all came from a human donor in good health.

This clonotype was found many times. The chain has TRBV29-1 and TRBJ2-7; D may correspond to TRBD1 or TRBD2 (8 bases each). The CDR3 has 13 amino acids. The V end was cut by 6 bases, the J end by 6 bases, with 18 bases between. CDR1 and CDR2 (germline): SQVTM, ANQGSEA. The CDR3 sequence is CSVAGGGGSEQYF. In DNA, the CDR3 is TGCAGCGTGGCAGGGGGCGGGGGGAGCGAGCAGTACTTC.

The genes are TRBV29-1 and TRBJ2-3, with D maybe TRBD2 (5 bases). The ends were cut back, 4 bases at V and 4 bases at J, with 12 bases in the middle. The germline V gene encodes CDR1 SQVTM and CDR2 ANQGSEA. The CDR3 runs to 13 residues. The CDR3 DNA follows: TGCAGCGTTGTGTCTAGCTTCCCAGATACGCAGTATTTT. Protein: CSVVSSFPDTQYF.

This clonotype was recorded many times. The CDR3 sequence: CAISATGENGGELFF. CDR3 DNA sequence: TGTGCCATCAGTGCAACAGGGGAGAATGGCGGGGAGCTGTTTTTT. The V gene is TRBV10-3, the J gene TRBJ2-2; TRBD1 aligns across 7 bases. V shed 4 bases, J shed 7 bases, and the junction held 9 bases outside the gene matches. The CDR3 spans 15 residues. Germline V gives CDR1 ENHRY, CDR2 SYGVKD.

This clonotype was seen only a few times. This chain uses TRBV10-3 with TRBJ2-7, with D perhaps TRBD2 (6 bases). V was trimmed by 4 bases and J by 3 bases, leaving 10 bases between them. The CDR3 contains 13 residues. The germline V gene has CDR1 ENHRY and CDR2 SYGVKD. CDR3 nucleotide sequence: TGTGCCATCAGTGCGGCGGGAAGCTACGAGCAGTACTTC. Amino acids: CAISAAGSYEQYF.

Many counts were recorded for this clonotype. The DNA for the CDR3 is TGCAGTGCTAGAGATCTGAAGGGACAGGGTCAATATAGCAATCAGCCCCAGCATTTT. It encodes CSARDLKGQGQYSNQPQHF. The gene calls are TRBV20-1 and TRBJ1-5; TRBD1 agrees at 9 bases. The CDR3 spans 19 residues. CDR1 DFQATT and CDR2 SNEGSKA come from the germline V gene (reference sequence). Trimming took 0 bases from V and 0 from J; bases not matched to a gene: 12.

This clonotype was counted between two and nine times. The chain joins TRBV6-2 or TRBV6-3 to TRBJ2-3; 7 bases map to TRBD2. The V gene's germline CDR1 is MNHEY and CDR2 SVGEGT. The CDR3 runs to 17 residues. The V and J ends lost 2 bases and 0 bases, in that order; junction bases with no gene match: 8. CDR3 sequence: CASSYPMGEGSTDTQYF. CDR3 coding DNA: TGTGCCAGCAGTTACCCCATGGGGGAGGGCAGCACAGATACGCAGTATTTT.

This clonotype was seen only a few times. V and J are TRBV20-1 and TRBJ1-1, with unresolved D. The CDR3 runs to 12 residues. The V and J ends lost 3 bases and 1 base respectively, with 6 bases between them. CDR1 is DFQATT, CDR2 SNEGSKA, per germline (reference sequence). The CDR3 spells CSASSRNTEAFF. The CDR3 nucleotides are TGCAGTGCTAGCTCCAGGAACACTGAAGCTTTCTTT.

CDR3 loop: CSADRDSHYEQYF. The CDR3 nucleotides read TGCAGTGCTGACCGGGACAGCCACTACGAGCAGTACTTC. The chain is built from TRBV20-1 and TRBJ2-7, with 7 bases aligning to TRBD1. The germline CDR1 and CDR2 sequences are DFQATT and SNEGSKA (reference sequence). V dropped 5 bases and J dropped 3; count of bases not matched to a gene: 7. The CDR3 extends over 13 amino acids.

This clonotype was detected ten times or more. The chain uses TRBV5-8 and TRBJ2-1; D is perhaps TRBD1 or TRBD2 (5 bases each). The germline V gene encodes CDR1 SGHTS and CDR2 YDEGEE. This CDR3 has 16 amino acids. Trimming removed 4 bases at V and 0 bases at J, with 14 bases between. DNA of the CDR3: TGTGCCAGCAGCAATCTTTGGGGGAGCTCCTACAATGAGCAGTTCTTC. It specifies CASSNLWGSSYNEQFF.

The rearrangement joins TRBV7-2 to TRBJ2-1; D might be TRBD2 (7 bases). V dropped 5 bases and J dropped 1 base, with 12 bases sitting between them. The CDR3 consists of 15 residues. Germline CDR1 is SGHTA and CDR2 is FQGNSA. The CDR3 sequence: CASSTGTISYNEQFF. DNA for the CDR3: TGTGCCAGCAGCACAGGGACTATATCCTACAATGAGCAGTTCTTC.

This clonotype was counted ten times or more. This chain joins TRBV14 and TRBJ2-7; TRBD2 is a possible D gene (5 bases). Per germline, CDR1 SGHDN and CDR2 FVKESK. CDR3 size: 15 residues. Trimming took off 1 base at V and 3 bases at J, with 13 bases between the two ends. The CDR3 region is CASSQGGSAYYEQYF. CDR3 sequence (DNA): TGTGCCAGCAGCCAAGGAGGGTCGGCTTACTACGAGCAGTACTTC.

This clonotype has only one observation. V and J are TRBV15 and TRBJ2-2, with a weak D call TRBD2 (6 bases). Germline V gene lookup returns CDR1 LNHNV and CDR2 YYDKDF (reference sequence). Trimming removed 5 bases from V and 6 bases from J, with 16 bases in between. The CDR3 extends over 15 amino acids. CDR3 residues: CATSPGRGGAGELFF. The DNA for the CDR3 is TGTGCCACCAGCCCGGGCCGAGGCGGGGCCGGGGAGCTGTTTTTT.

This clonotype was counted many times. This chain joins TRBV5-4 and TRBJ2-5; TRBD1 matches 7 bases. V trimming: 4 bases; J trimming: 1 base; junction bases outside the gene matches: 1. This CDR3 has 13 amino acids. Germline lookup yields CDR1 SGHNT and CDR2 YYREEE (reference sequence). DNA for the CDR3: TGTGCCAGCAGCAGGGACAGCCAAGAGACCCAGTACTTC. It encodes CASSRDSQETQYF.

This rearrangement joins TRBV20-1 to TRBJ2-2, with D perhaps matching TRBD1 (5 bases). The V end was cut by 5 bases, the J end by 7 bases, with 23 bases between. Germline V gene lookup returns CDR1 DFQATT and CDR2 SNEGSKA (reference sequence). CDR3 length: 16 amino acids. The CDR3 loop reads CSARTPRALVDGELFF. The CDR3 nucleotides read TGCAGTGCTCGCACCCCCAGGGCCTTGGTGGACGGGGAGCTGTTTTTT.

The chain combines TRBV10-1 with TRBJ2-5, with 10 bases identical to TRBD2. CDR1 and CDR2 from the germline V gene are WNHNN and SYGVQD (reference sequence). The CDR3 length is 16 residues. After removal of 5 bases from V and 5 bases from J, the junction contained 11 bases not matched to a gene. The CDR3 DNA sequence: TGCGCCAGCAGTAACTCGAATATAGCGGGAGGTGAGACCCAGTACTTC. This encodes CASSNSNIAGGETQYF.

This clonotype was seen only a few times. The gene calls are TRBV12-2 and TRBJ2-1. TRBV12-2 is given as a pseudogene. The CDR3 runs 15 residues. CDR3 DNA sequence: TGTGCAAGTACAAGAGATACTAGCTCCTACAATGAGCAGTTCTTC. Translation: CASTRDTSSYNEQFF.

The rearrangement links TRBV7-2 to TRBJ2-7; D not resolved. From germline, CDR1 is SGHTA and CDR2 FQGNSA. The ends were cut back, 3 bases at V and 5 bases at J, with 5 bases in the middle. CDR3 length: 11 residues. In DNA, the CDR3 is TGTGCCAGCAGCTTTATTGACGAGCAGTACTTC. Protein product: CASSFIDEQYF.

This chain uses TRBV24-1 with TRBJ2-1, with TRBD1 identical over 7 bases. The CDR3 is made up of 13 amino acids. Germline CDR1 reads KGHDR; CDR2 reads SFDVKD. Trimming cost V 5 bases and J 9 bases; bases outside gene matches: 6. The CDR3 bases are TGTGCCACCAGTGTTGGGACAGCTAGTGAGCAGTTCTTC. This sequence encodes CATSVGTASEQFF.

This clonotype was picked up a small number of times. The V and J genes are TRBV10-1 and TRBJ1-5; 8 bases line up with TRBD1. V lost 4 bases and J lost 7; bases outside the gene matches: 3. Per germline, CDR1 WNHNN and CDR2 SYGVQD (reference sequence). This CDR3 has 13 amino acids. CDR3: CASSGQGSQPQHF. DNA for the CDR3: TGCGCCAGCAGTGGACAGGGGAGCCAGCCCCAGCATTTT.

Concerning this clonotype: A much larger clone lies one base from this, so it may be a read error. V gene TRBV24-1 combines with J gene TRBJ2-3; weak D call: TRBD2 (6 bases). Germline lookup yields CDR1 KGHDR and CDR2 SFDVKD. Trimming took 5 bases from V and 5 from J, leaving 19 bases between them. This CDR3 region has 16 residues. The DNA of the CDR3 is TGTGCCACCAGTGGCGAGACACCCGGAGGGGTAGATACGCAGTATTTT. This encodes CATSGETPGGVDTQYF.

In its sample, this clonotype was seen many times. The chain uses TRBV5-4 and TRBJ2-2; no reliable D call. Germline-derived CDR1 and CDR2 are SGHNT and YYREEE (reference sequence). The V and J ends lost 0 bases and 1 base respectively, with 4 bases between them. This CDR3 region has 14 residues. CDR3 in amino acids: CASSLELNTGELFF. The CDR3 DNA reads as TGTGCCAGCAGCTTGGAGCTGAACACCGGGGAGCTGTTTTTT.